This T cell receptor (beta chain) was retrieved from a study of T cell responses to AZD1222 COVID-19 vaccine. Study observations and caveats: Clonal diversity may have been underestimated in mostly white British donors. An increase in Spike-specific TCR breadth and depth was observed after two AZD1222 doses. Baseline seropositivity occurred in only a handful of AZD1222 recipients.

This clone was counted only a few times. What it binds is unknown. Using immunoSEQ multiplex PCR, the repertoire was profiled, and TCRdb retains in-frame clones only, with some absent. The sample records about 110,000 clones, 70% to 90% being singletons. Trimming took off 3 bases at V and 6 bases at J, with 9 bases between the two ends. This CDR3 is built from 13 residues. The germline V gene encodes CDR1 SGHTA and CDR2 FQGTGA. This TCR came from an adult in good health. The sequencing used peripheral blood, collected on day 0 of MenACWY control vaccination. The chain combines TRBV7-3 with TRBJ2-1, with D unclear. The CDR3 spells CASSFGATNEQFF. The CDR3 region has the DNA TGTGCCAGCAGCTTCGGCGCCACCAATGAGCAGTTCTTC.